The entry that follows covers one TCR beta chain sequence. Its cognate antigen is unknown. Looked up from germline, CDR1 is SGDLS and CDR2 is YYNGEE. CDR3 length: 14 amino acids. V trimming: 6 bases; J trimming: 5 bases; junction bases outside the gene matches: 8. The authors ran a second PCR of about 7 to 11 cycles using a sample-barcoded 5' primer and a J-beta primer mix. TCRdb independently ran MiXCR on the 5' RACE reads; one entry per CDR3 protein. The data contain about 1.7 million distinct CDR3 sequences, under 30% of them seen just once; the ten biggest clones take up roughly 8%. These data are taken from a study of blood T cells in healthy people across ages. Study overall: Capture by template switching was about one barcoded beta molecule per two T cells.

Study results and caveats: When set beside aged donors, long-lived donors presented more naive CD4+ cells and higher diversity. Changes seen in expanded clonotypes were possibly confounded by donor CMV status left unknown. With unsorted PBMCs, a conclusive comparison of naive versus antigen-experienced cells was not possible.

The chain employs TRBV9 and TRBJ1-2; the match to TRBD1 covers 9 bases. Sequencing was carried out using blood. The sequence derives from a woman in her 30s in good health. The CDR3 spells CASNGGTGYYGYTF. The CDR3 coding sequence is TGTGCCAGCAATGGCGGGACAGGGTATTATGGCTACACCTTC.